The source of this TCR beta chain is a study of blood T cell repertoires in COVID-19. Study overall: PBMCs, B-cell-depleted T cells, or T cells provided the cDNA or gDNA that made up the material.

The count of this clone is one. The CDR3 is 16 residues long. The germline gives CDR1 SGHTA, CDR2 FQGNSA. V lost 5 bases, J lost 0 bases, and 14 bases lay in between. TCRdb's copy holds only in-frame clones and misses some; the assay was immunoSEQ multiplex PCR. The repertoire consists of over 110,000 clones, with 81% occurring once and the leading ten covering approximately 8%. Sequenced input: peripheral blood. This clonotype was sampled from a human donor in a cohort sampled during active COVID-19. The chain carries TRBV7-2 and TRBJ2-1; D might be TRBD2 (6 bases). The CDR3 is CASSILGGSSYNEQFF. The DNA for the CDR3 is TGTGCCAGCAGCATCCTAGGAGGGAGCTCCTACAATGAGCAGTTCTTC.